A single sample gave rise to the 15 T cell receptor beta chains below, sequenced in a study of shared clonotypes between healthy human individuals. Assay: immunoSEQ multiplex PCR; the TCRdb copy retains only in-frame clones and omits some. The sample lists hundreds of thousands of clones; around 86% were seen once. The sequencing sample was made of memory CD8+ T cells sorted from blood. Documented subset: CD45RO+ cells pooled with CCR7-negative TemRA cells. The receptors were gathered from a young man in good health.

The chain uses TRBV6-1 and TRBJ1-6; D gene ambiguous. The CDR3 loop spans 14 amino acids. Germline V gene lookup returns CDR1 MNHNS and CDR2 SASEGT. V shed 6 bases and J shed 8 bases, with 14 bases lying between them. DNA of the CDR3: TGTGCCAGCAGCCCCATCCCGGAGGATTCACCCCTCCACTTT. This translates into CASSPIPEDSPLHF.

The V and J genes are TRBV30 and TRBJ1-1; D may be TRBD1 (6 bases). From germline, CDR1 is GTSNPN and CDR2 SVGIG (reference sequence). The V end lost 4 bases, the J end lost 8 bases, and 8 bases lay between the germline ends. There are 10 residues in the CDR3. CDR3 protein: CAWTQGEAFF. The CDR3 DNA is TGTGCCTGGACACAGGGAGAAGCTTTCTTT.

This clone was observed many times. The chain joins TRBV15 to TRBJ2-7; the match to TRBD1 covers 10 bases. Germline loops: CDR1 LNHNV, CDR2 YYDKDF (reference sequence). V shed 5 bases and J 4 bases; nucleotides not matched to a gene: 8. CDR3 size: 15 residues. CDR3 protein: CATSPGTGEIYEQYF. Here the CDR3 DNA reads TGTGCCACCAGCCCGGGGACAGGGGAAATTTACGAGCAGTACTTC.

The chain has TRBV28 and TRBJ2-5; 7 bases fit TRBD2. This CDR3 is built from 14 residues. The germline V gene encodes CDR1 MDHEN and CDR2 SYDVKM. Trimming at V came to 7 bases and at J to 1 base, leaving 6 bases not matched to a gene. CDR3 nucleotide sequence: TGTGCCAGCAAGGTAGCGGGTAGCCAAGAGACCCAGTACTTC. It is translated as CASKVAGSQETQYF.

The CDR3: CASSTRTVQETQYF. As DNA, the CDR3 is TGTGCCAGCAGCACCAGGACAGTTCAAGAGACCCAGTACTTC. The chain combines TRBV11-2 with TRBJ2-5; a possible D gene is TRBD1 (6 bases). V dropped 5 bases and J dropped 2 bases, with 12 bases sitting between them. Per the germline V gene, CDR1 is SGHAT and CDR2 is FQNNGV. CDR3 length: 14 amino acids.

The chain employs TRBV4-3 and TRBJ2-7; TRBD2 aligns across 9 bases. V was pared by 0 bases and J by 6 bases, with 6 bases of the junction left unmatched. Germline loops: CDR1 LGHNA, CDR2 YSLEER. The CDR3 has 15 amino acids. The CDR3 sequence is CASSQELAGAAEQYF. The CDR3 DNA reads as TGCGCCAGCAGCCAAGAATTAGCGGGAGCCGCCGAGCAGTACTTC.

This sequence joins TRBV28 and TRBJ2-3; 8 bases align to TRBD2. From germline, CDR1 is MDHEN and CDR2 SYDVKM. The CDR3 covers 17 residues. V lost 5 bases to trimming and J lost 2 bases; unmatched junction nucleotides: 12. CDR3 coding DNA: TGTGCCAGCAGTCTCCCCTCCCGGCGGGGGGCCACAGATACGCAGTATTTT. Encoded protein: CASSLPSRRGATDTQYF.

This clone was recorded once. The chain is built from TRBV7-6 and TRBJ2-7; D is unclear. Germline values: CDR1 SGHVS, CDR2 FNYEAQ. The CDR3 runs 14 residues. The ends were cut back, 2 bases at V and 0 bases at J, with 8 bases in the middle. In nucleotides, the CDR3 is TGTGCCAGCAGCTTAATGCGGTTCTCCTACGAGCAGTACTTC. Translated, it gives CASSLMRFSYEQYF.

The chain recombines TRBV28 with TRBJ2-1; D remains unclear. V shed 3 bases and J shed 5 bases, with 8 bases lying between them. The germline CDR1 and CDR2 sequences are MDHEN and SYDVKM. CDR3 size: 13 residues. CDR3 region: CASSFLGNNEQFF. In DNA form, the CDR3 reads TGTGCCAGCAGTTTCTTAGGGAACAATGAGCAGTTCTTC.

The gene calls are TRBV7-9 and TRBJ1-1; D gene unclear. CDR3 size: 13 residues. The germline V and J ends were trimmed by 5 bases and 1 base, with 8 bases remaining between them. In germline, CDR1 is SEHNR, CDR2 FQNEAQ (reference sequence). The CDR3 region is CASSHVPNTEAFF. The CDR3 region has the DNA TGTGCCAGCAGCCACGTCCCGAACACTGAAGCTTTCTTT.

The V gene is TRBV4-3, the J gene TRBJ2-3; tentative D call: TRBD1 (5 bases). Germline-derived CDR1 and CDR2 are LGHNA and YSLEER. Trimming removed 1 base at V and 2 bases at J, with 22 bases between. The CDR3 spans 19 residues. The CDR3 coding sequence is TGCGCCAGCAGCCAAGTGGGCAAAGACAGACCAGATTTCACAGATACGCAGTATTTT. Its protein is CASSQVGKDRPDFTDTQYF.

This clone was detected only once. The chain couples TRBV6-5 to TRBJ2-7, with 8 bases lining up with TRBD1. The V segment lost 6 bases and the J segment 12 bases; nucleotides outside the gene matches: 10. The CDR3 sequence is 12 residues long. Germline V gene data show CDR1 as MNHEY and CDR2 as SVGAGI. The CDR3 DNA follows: TGTGCCAGCAGCCCGACAGGGGTCTTAGGGTACTTC. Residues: CASSPTGVLGYF.

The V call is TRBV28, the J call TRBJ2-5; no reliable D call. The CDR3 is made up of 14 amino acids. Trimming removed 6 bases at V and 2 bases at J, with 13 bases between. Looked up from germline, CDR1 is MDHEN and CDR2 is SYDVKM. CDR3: CASSWHMGQETQYF. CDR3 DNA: TGTGCCAGCAGCTGGCATATGGGTCAAGAGACCCAGTACTTC.

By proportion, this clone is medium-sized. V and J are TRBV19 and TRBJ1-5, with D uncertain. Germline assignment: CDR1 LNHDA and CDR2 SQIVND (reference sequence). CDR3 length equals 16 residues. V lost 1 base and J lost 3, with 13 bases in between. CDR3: CASSIGPGFINQPQHF. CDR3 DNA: TGTGCCAGTAGTATAGGCCCAGGTTTTATCAATCAGCCCCAGCATTTT.

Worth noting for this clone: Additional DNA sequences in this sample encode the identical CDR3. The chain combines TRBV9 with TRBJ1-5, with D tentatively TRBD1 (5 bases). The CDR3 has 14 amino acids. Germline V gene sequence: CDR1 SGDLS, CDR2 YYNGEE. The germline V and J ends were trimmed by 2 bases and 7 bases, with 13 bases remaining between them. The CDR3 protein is CASSVGTGGQPQHF. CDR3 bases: TGTGCCAGCAGCGTCGGGACCGGGGGGCAGCCCCAGCATTTT.